The rows below give T cell receptor beta chains drawn from one sample of a study of CD8 T cells in ankylosing spondylitis. TCRdb passed the 5' RACE reads through MiXCR, listing each CDR3 protein once. Of about 190,000 distinct CDR3 sequences detected, about an eighth appear once; the ten largest clones hold roughly 11%. Sequencing used blood, either unsorted or a sorted T cell fraction (not recorded which). These receptors were taken from a female donor with ankylosing spondylitis or in good health (not recorded which). CDR3s include the opening cysteine and the closing phenylalanine or tryptophan. The D gene is left open where the match is weak. Some rows mark clone size as missing; the rest say once, few, many or name a class of expanded clone.

d_call: .; clone_size: .; v_call: TRBV6-2/TRBV6-3; j_call: TRBJ1-5; cdr3_nt: TGTGCCAGCAGTTACTCAGTGCGAACAGGGACCAATCAGCCCCAGCATTTT; cdr3_aa: CASSYSVRTGTNQPQHF
d_call: TRBD2; clone_size: .; v_call: TRBV10-3; j_call: TRBJ2-1; cdr3_nt: TGTGCCATCAGTGAGTCACTAGCGGGGAACTACAATGAGCAGTTCTTC; cdr3_aa: CAISESLAGNYNEQFF
d_call: TRBD2; clone_size: many; v_call: TRBV24-1; j_call: TRBJ2-7; cdr3_nt: TGTGCCACCAATCCTACAGGACTAGCGGGAGGAACAAGGAGCTCCTACGAGCAGTACTTC; cdr3_aa: CATNPTGLAGGTRSSYEQYF
d_call: .; clone_size: .; v_call: TRBV30; j_call: TRBJ1-1; cdr3_nt: TGTGCCTGGACCCTGCTTGGGTGGGGCACTGAAGCTTTCTTT; cdr3_aa: CAWTLLGWGTEAFF
d_call: .; clone_size: once; v_call: TRBV7-3; j_call: TRBJ2-7; cdr3_nt: TGTGCCAGCAGCATGCATGTAGGAGCCCGTTACGAGCAGTACTTC; cdr3_aa: CASSMHVGARYEQYF
d_call: .; clone_size: many; v_call: TRBV12-3/TRBV12-4; j_call: TRBJ1-1; cdr3_nt: TGTGCCAGCAGTATCAACCTTTCCAGGGCAATGAACACTGAAGCTTTCTTT; cdr3_aa: CASSINLSRAMNTEAFF
d_call: .; clone_size: many; v_call: TRBV5-1; j_call: TRBJ2-1; cdr3_nt: TGCGCCAGCAGCTTGCTCTCTCCACACAATGAGCAGTTCTTC; cdr3_aa: CASSLLSPHNEQFF
d_call: .; clone_size: many; v_call: TRBV5-4; j_call: TRBJ2-7; cdr3_nt: TGTGCCAGCAGCTCCACAGGGTACGAGCAGTACTTC; cdr3_aa: CASSSTGYEQYF
d_call: .; clone_size: many; v_call: TRBV20-1; j_call: TRBJ2-3; cdr3_nt: TGCAGTGCTCGGTCGGCAGTTGGAGATACGCAGTATTTT; cdr3_aa: CSARSAVGDTQYF
d_call: .; clone_size: few; v_call: TRBV10-3; j_call: TRBJ2-7; cdr3_nt: TGTGCCATCCAGACAGCATCCTACGAGCAGTACTTC; cdr3_aa: CAIQTASYEQYF
d_call: .; clone_size: many; v_call: TRBV10-3; j_call: TRBJ2-7; cdr3_nt: TGTGCCATCAGTGAGGCTCGAGGGGTCGAGCAGTACTTC; cdr3_aa: CAISEARGVEQYF
d_call: TRBD2; clone_size: once; v_call: TRBV30; j_call: TRBJ2-3; cdr3_nt: TGTGCCGGGTCGACTAGCGGGGTCACAGATACGCAGTATTTT; cdr3_aa: CAGSTSGVTDTQYF
d_call: .; clone_size: few; v_call: TRBV7-8; j_call: TRBJ1-5; cdr3_nt: TGTGCCAGCAGCGATACTCCGGGGGGGGCAGGCCAGCCCCAGCATTTT; cdr3_aa: CASSDTPGGAGQPQHF
d_call: .; clone_size: many; v_call: TRBV7-2; j_call: TRBJ2-5; cdr3_nt: TGTGCCAGCAGCTTCAAGTACCAAGAGACCCAGTACTTC; cdr3_aa: CASSFKYQETQYF
d_call: .; clone_size: many; v_call: TRBV6-1; j_call: TRBJ1-2; cdr3_nt: TGTGCCAGCAGTGAAGGGTATAAGTCTGGCTACACCTTC; cdr3_aa: CASSEGYKSGYTF
d_call: .; clone_size: many; v_call: TRBV19; j_call: TRBJ1-3; cdr3_nt: TGTGCCAGTAGGCGGCAGGGAGAAAACACCATATATTTT; cdr3_aa: CASRRQGENTIYF
d_call: TRBD2; clone_size: many; v_call: TRBV7-2; j_call: TRBJ2-3; cdr3_nt: TGTGCCAGCAGCTTAGCGAGCGGGAGGTTAGCAGATACGCAGTATTTT; cdr3_aa: CASSLASGRLADTQYF
d_call: TRBD1; clone_size: many; v_call: TRBV24-1; j_call: TRBJ2-1; cdr3_nt: TGTGCCACCAGTGCCAGGGGGCGCCTCGATGAGCAGTTCTTC; cdr3_aa: CATSARGRLDEQFF
d_call: .; clone_size: few; v_call: TRBV3-1; j_call: TRBJ2-7; cdr3_nt: TGTGCCAGCAGCCGGGACTGGTTGGGAGAGCAGTACTTC; cdr3_aa: CASSRDWLGEQYF
d_call: TRBD2; clone_size: many; v_call: TRBV29-1; j_call: TRBJ2-2; cdr3_nt: TGCAGCGCCGCTTTGATAGCGGGAGGCTCGGGCGGGGAGCTGTTTTTT; cdr3_aa: CSAALIAGGSGGELFF
d_call: .; clone_size: many; v_call: TRBV12-3/TRBV12-4; j_call: TRBJ1-1; cdr3_nt: TGTGCCAGCAGTTTATTAGGGGGACTCACTGAAGCTTTCTTT; cdr3_aa: CASSLLGGLTEAFF
d_call: .; clone_size: .; v_call: TRBV6-2/TRBV6-3; j_call: TRBJ2-2; cdr3_nt: TGTGCCAGCAGTAACAGTAGTCCCGGGGAGCTGTTTTTT; cdr3_aa: CASSNSSPGELFF
d_call: TRBD1; clone_size: .; v_call: TRBV4-2; j_call: TRBJ1-4; cdr3_nt: TGTGCCAGCAGCCAACCACAGGGGAGAAATGAAAAACTGTTTTTT; cdr3_aa: CASSQPQGRNEKLFF
d_call: TRBD2; clone_size: few; v_call: TRBV24-1; j_call: TRBJ2-1; cdr3_nt: TGTGCCACCGGCCATAGCGGGAACTACAATGAGCAGTTCTTC; cdr3_aa: CATGHSGNYNEQFF
d_call: .; clone_size: few; v_call: TRBV20-1; j_call: TRBJ2-2; cdr3_nt: TGCAGTGCTAGAAGTTCTGGGGACACCGGGGAGCTGTTTTTT; cdr3_aa: CSARSSGDTGELFF
d_call: .; clone_size: many; v_call: TRBV5-6; j_call: TRBJ1-1; cdr3_nt: TGTGCCAGCGTCAAGACAGGATCCACTGAAGCTTTCTTT; cdr3_aa: CASVKTGSTEAFF
d_call: TRBD2; clone_size: .; v_call: TRBV5-1; j_call: TRBJ2-1; cdr3_nt: TGCGCCAGCAGCTCCCTAGCGGGAGGGCCGATGGACAATGAGCAGTTCTTC; cdr3_aa: CASSSLAGGPMDNEQFF
d_call: TRBD2; clone_size: many; v_call: TRBV5-1; j_call: TRBJ2-3; cdr3_nt: TGCGCCAGCATATCTAGCGGGAGGGAAGATACGCAGTATTTT; cdr3_aa: CASISSGREDTQYF
d_call: .; clone_size: many; v_call: TRBV7-2; j_call: TRBJ2-7; cdr3_nt: TGTGCCAGCAGCTTCCTCGCCCAAATCTCCCTAGCAGACGAGCAGTACTTC; cdr3_aa: CASSFLAQISLADEQYF
d_call: .; clone_size: many; v_call: TRBV7-2; j_call: TRBJ2-3; cdr3_nt: TGTGCCAGTAGGAAGACAGATACGCAGTATTTT; cdr3_aa: CASRKTDTQYF
d_call: TRBD1; clone_size: few; v_call: TRBV10-3; j_call: TRBJ2-3; cdr3_nt: TGTGCCATCAGTGATGGGACAGGGGCAGATACGCAGTATTTT; cdr3_aa: CAISDGTGADTQYF
d_call: TRBD1; clone_size: many; v_call: TRBV6-1; j_call: TRBJ2-7; cdr3_nt: TGTGCCAGCAGTCCCGACAGGGTCCGTGACGAGCAGTACTTC; cdr3_aa: CASSPDRVRDEQYF
d_call: .; clone_size: few; v_call: TRBV9; j_call: TRBJ2-5; cdr3_nt: TGTGCCAGCAGCGTAGACGAGGGACAAGGGGAGACCCAGTACTTC; cdr3_aa: CASSVDEGQGETQYF
d_call: TRBD1; clone_size: .; v_call: TRBV7-6; j_call: TRBJ2-7; cdr3_nt: TGTGCCAGCAGCTTAGCGGGGGACAGGGACTACGAGCAGTACTTC; cdr3_aa: CASSLAGDRDYEQYF
d_call: .; clone_size: few; v_call: TRBV6-5; j_call: TRBJ2-2; cdr3_nt: TGTGCCAGCAGTTACCGGACGGGGAGTCCCGCCGGGGAGCTGTTTTTT; cdr3_aa: CASSYRTGSPAGELFF
d_call: .; clone_size: many; v_call: TRBV13; j_call: TRBJ1-4; cdr3_nt: TGTGCCAGCAGCGCAGGGCTTAATGAAAAACTGTTTTTT; cdr3_aa: CASSAGLNEKLFF
d_call: .; clone_size: .; v_call: TRBV29-1; j_call: TRBJ2-4; cdr3_nt: TGCAGCGTCAGCGGAGCCAAAAACATTCAGTACTTC; cdr3_aa: CSVSGAKNIQYF
d_call: .; clone_size: few; v_call: TRBV19; j_call: TRBJ1-6; cdr3_nt: TGTGCCAGTAGTATTGGGCGGAGCTCCTATAATTCACCCCTCCACTTT; cdr3_aa: CASSIGRSSYNSPLHF
d_call: TRBD2; clone_size: .; v_call: TRBV5-1; j_call: TRBJ2-5; cdr3_nt: TGCGCCAGCAGCCGCAGCGGGGGGGGTATTGTAGAGACCCAGTACTTC; cdr3_aa: CASSRSGGGIVETQYF
d_call: .; clone_size: few; v_call: TRBV18; j_call: TRBJ2-7; cdr3_nt: TGTGCCAGCTCACCAGATTCGGCATCCTACGAGCAGTACTTC; cdr3_aa: CASSPDSASYEQYF
d_call: .; clone_size: many; v_call: TRBV7-8; j_call: TRBJ2-3; cdr3_nt: TGTGCCAGCAGCTTAGTCAGCCTCACAGATACGCAGTATTTT; cdr3_aa: CASSLVSLTDTQYF
d_call: .; clone_size: many; v_call: TRBV7-2; j_call: TRBJ2-1; cdr3_nt: TGTGCCAGCAGCCCTCGTAGGACCGGGAATGAGCAGTTCTTC; cdr3_aa: CASSPRRTGNEQFF
d_call: .; clone_size: many; v_call: TRBV29-1; j_call: TRBJ2-7; cdr3_nt: TGCAGCGTTGTGTCAGGGGCAAGCGAGCAGTACTTC; cdr3_aa: CSVVSGASEQYF
d_call: .; clone_size: .; v_call: TRBV5-4; j_call: TRBJ2-7; cdr3_nt: TGTGCCAGCAGCTTGGTCCGGGGGAGCTACGAGCAGTACTTC; cdr3_aa: CASSLVRGSYEQYF
d_call: .; clone_size: many; v_call: TRBV10-3; j_call: TRBJ2-3; cdr3_nt: TGTGCCATCAGTGAGGTGGCGGGCAGCACAGATACGCAGTATTTT; cdr3_aa: CAISEVAGSTDTQYF
d_call: .; clone_size: .; v_call: TRBV9; j_call: TRBJ2-1; cdr3_nt: TGTGCCAGCACCTTCGACGGGACTGAGCAGTTCTTC; cdr3_aa: CASTFDGTEQFF
d_call: .; clone_size: many; v_call: TRBV7-3; j_call: TRBJ2-5; cdr3_nt: TGTGCCAGCAGCTTATTGCCAGGGCCGGAGACCCAGTACTTC; cdr3_aa: CASSLLPGPETQYF
d_call: TRBD2; clone_size: many; v_call: TRBV6-2/TRBV6-3; j_call: TRBJ2-7; cdr3_nt: TGTGCCAGCACCACAACTAGCGCTACTGGCTACGAGCAGTACTTC; cdr3_aa: CASTTTSATGYEQYF
d_call: .; clone_size: .; v_call: TRBV5-4; j_call: TRBJ2-3; cdr3_nt: TGTGCCAGCAGCACCCTACCGGGGGATACGCAGTATTTT; cdr3_aa: CASSTLPGDTQYF
d_call: .; clone_size: many; v_call: TRBV5-1; j_call: TRBJ2-3; cdr3_nt: TGCGCCAGCAGCTTGGGGGAGCCGACAGATACGCAGTATTTT; cdr3_aa: CASSLGEPTDTQYF
d_call: .; clone_size: many; v_call: TRBV21-1; j_call: TRBJ2-4; cdr3_nt: TGTGCCAGCAGCGTCCGACAGGGGCTAGCCAAAAACATTCAGTACTTC; cdr3_aa: CASSVRQGLAKNIQYF
d_call: TRBD2; clone_size: many; v_call: TRBV20-1; j_call: TRBJ2-1; cdr3_nt: TGCAGTCCGAGACTAGCGGGAGTTGCTGAGCAGTTCTTC; cdr3_aa: CSPRLAGVAEQFF
d_call: .; clone_size: many; v_call: TRBV11-2; j_call: TRBJ2-1; cdr3_nt: TGTGCCAGCAGCTACCTAGAGAGCTCCTACAATGAGCAGTTCTTC; cdr3_aa: CASSYLESSYNEQFF
d_call: TRBD1; clone_size: many; v_call: TRBV2; j_call: TRBJ1-4; cdr3_nt: TGTGCCACCTGGACAGGGACAAATGAAAAACTGTTTTTT; cdr3_aa: CATWTGTNEKLFF
d_call: .; clone_size: many; v_call: TRBV6-6; j_call: TRBJ2-5; cdr3_nt: TGTGCCAGCGGATCATTGTATGAGACCCAGTACTTC; cdr3_aa: CASGSLYETQYF
d_call: TRBD2; clone_size: few; v_call: TRBV14; j_call: TRBJ2-7; cdr3_nt: TGTGCCAGCAGCCAAGGGCTAGCGGCCCAGCAGTACTTC; cdr3_aa: CASSQGLAAQQYF
d_call: .; clone_size: many; v_call: TRBV11-2; j_call: TRBJ1-1; cdr3_nt: TGTGCCAGCAGCTTAGCCGGGGGAGGTGAAGCTTTCTTT; cdr3_aa: CASSLAGGGEAFF
d_call: TRBD1; clone_size: few; v_call: TRBV11-3; j_call: TRBJ2-4; cdr3_nt: TGTGCCAGCAGCCTCGCCCCGGGGTTCGGGACAGGGAGTTGGGACATTCAGTACTTC; cdr3_aa: CASSLAPGFGTGSWDIQYF
d_call: TRBD2; clone_size: many; v_call: TRBV9; j_call: TRBJ2-2; cdr3_nt: TGTGCCAGCAGCGTAGATCGAGCGGGAGTTCTATTCGGGGAGCTGTTTTTT; cdr3_aa: CASSVDRAGVLFGELFF
d_call: .; clone_size: few; v_call: TRBV12-3/TRBV12-4; j_call: TRBJ2-7; cdr3_nt: TGTGCCAGCAGTTTTACCCGACCGGGTGTGCAGTACTTC; cdr3_aa: CASSFTRPGVQYF